This T cell receptor beta chain is drawn from a study of T cell responses to AZD1222 COVID-19 vaccine. Study findings and constraints: Mapped onto spike, vaccine-associated CD4 TCRs spanned it and were dominant at 160-218 and 743-854. Baseline testing showed seropositivity in only six AZD1222 recipients. Donors were chiefly white British, with a greater number of females, and clonal diversity was perhaps underestimated.

As to this clone: The antigen is not known.

The protocol was immunoSEQ multiplex PCR, while the TCRdb copy is restricted to in-frame clones and leaves out a portion. Of roughly 86,000 clones in the sample, roughly 85% were seen once. Second-dose schedules of about 4 or about 12 weeks were combined. Sequenced here: peripheral blood, sampled 28 days after the second AZD1222 dose. This receptor was obtained from an adult who received the AZD1222 COVID-19 vaccine.

Here the CDR3 reads CASSSGAREADTGELFF. The CDR3, as DNA: TGTGCCAGCAGCTCGGGGGCCCGGGAGGCAGACACCGGGGAGCTGTTTTTT. The chain joins TRBV5-4 to TRBJ2-2, with D possibly being TRBD2 (7 bases). The CDR3 has 17 residues. With 3 bases removed from V and 3 bases from J, the gap between germline ends came to 18 bases. From germline, CDR1 is SGHNT and CDR2 YYREEE (reference sequence).